One and the same sample provided the 13 T cell receptor beta chains below, sequenced in a study of regulatory T cells in long-lasting Graves disease. The authors built TCR beta libraries using iRepertoire HTBI primers and Arm-PCR of CDR3 regions. MiXCR, applied by TCRdb to the multiplex PCR reads, yields one record per CDR3 protein. The sample gives roughly 430,000 distinct CDR3 sequences, roughly 23% of which show up once; roughly an eighth is in the top ten. Time point meaning: persistent/refractory GD, antithyroid drugs over 5 years with positive TRAb. PBMC RNA was the source of the TCR library. Sequenced here: peripheral blood mononuclear cells (PBMCs), sampled when the disease was refractory, from a patient treated with antithyroid drugs. The receptors here all came from a female donor with Graves disease.

In this sample, this clonotype turned up many times. This chain joins TRBV10-2 and TRBJ1-2; D is uncertain. This CDR3 is 13 amino acids long. Trimming stripped 9 bases from V and 0 bases from J, with 11 bases between. Germline loops: CDR1 WSHSY, CDR2 SAAADI. Written as DNA, the CDR3 is TGCGCCAGTGCCCCCGCGACTAACTATGGCTACACCTTC. It specifies CASAPATNYGYTF.

V is TRBV20-1 and J is TRBJ2-2; D is tentatively TRBD1 or TRBD2 (5 bases each). The CDR3 is 13 amino acids. The germline gives CDR1 DFQATT, CDR2 SNEGSKA (reference sequence). The V and J ends lost 8 bases and 6 bases respectively, with 16 bases between them. The CDR3 is CSLGEFGSGELFF. In DNA, the CDR3 is TGCAGTCTGGGGGAGTTTGGGTCCGGGGAGCTGTTTTTT.

The chain couples TRBV28 to TRBJ2-7; D is ambiguous. The length of the CDR3 is 13 residues. Germline V CDR1 and CDR2: MDHEN, SYDVKM. V lost 3 bases and J lost 3, with 9 bases in between. The CDR3, as DNA: TGTGCCAGCAGTTTTACACAATACTACGAGCAGTACTTC. This encodes CASSFTQYYEQYF.

The chain joins TRBV29-1 to TRBJ2-7; D is undetermined. Per the germline V gene, CDR1 is SQVTM and CDR2 is ANQGSEA. CDR3 length: 13 amino acids. V dropped 6 bases and J dropped 3 bases, with 15 bases sitting between them. CDR3 protein: CSVDVSRIYEQYF. As DNA, the CDR3 is TGCAGCGTCGATGTGTCTAGAATCTACGAGCAGTACTTC.

The J gene is TRBJ2-2, the V gene TRBV10-1, with D maybe TRBD2 (6 bases). Germline V gene lookup returns CDR1 WNHNN and CDR2 SYGVQD (reference sequence). The CDR3 has 14 residues. The V end was cut by 8 bases, the J end by 0 bases, with 10 bases between. CDR3 loop: CASAGTPNTGELFF. The CDR3 DNA reads TGCGCCAGCGCCGGGACTCCGAACACCGGGGAGCTGTTTTTT.

V is TRBV29-1 and J is TRBJ2-1; 7 nucleotides match TRBD1. V shed 7 bases, J shed 1 base, and the junction held 7 bases outside the gene matches. The CDR3 has 14 amino acids. CDR1 is SQVTM and CDR2 is ANQGSEA in the germline V gene. The CDR3 is CSEGGSFSYNEQFF. The CDR3, as DNA: TGCAGCGAAGGGGGCAGCTTTTCCTACAATGAGCAGTTCTTC.

This clonotype was seen a few times. The V gene is TRBV20-1, the J gene TRBJ2-1, with TRBD2 identical over 13 bases. The CDR3 spans 15 residues. Trimming took 5 bases from V and 3 from J; bases not matched to a gene: 4. The germline CDR1 and CDR2 sequences are DFQATT and SNEGSKA (reference sequence). The CDR3 sequence: CSASGLAGDYNEQFF. The DNA for the CDR3 is TGCAGTGCTTCTGGACTAGCGGGAGACTACAATGAGCAGTTCTTC.

The V and J genes are TRBV6-1 and TRBJ1-1; D is possibly TRBD1 (6 bases). This CDR3 is built from 15 residues. Trimming took off 6 bases at V and 0 bases at J, with 14 bases between the two ends. Germline-derived CDR1 and CDR2 are MNHNS and SASEGT. The CDR3 DNA is TGTGCCAGCAGACCCATGGACAGACTGAACACTGAAGCTTTCTTT. Its translation is CASRPMDRLNTEAFF.

This clonotype was recorded at least ten times. The genes are TRBV27 and TRBJ1-2; D is uncertain. The CDR3 totals 14 residues. Trimming shortened V by 5 bases and J by 5 bases, and 15 bases separated the two germline ends. The germline V gene encodes CDR1 MNHEY and CDR2 SMNVEV (reference sequence). The CDR3 sequence: CASSPDPERYGYTF. The CDR3 DNA sequence: TGTGCCAGCAGTCCCGACCCAGAGCGTTATGGCTACACCTTC.

This chain joins TRBV6-2 or TRBV6-3 and TRBJ2-1, with D maybe TRBD2 (7 bases). Germline loops: CDR1 MNHEY, CDR2 SVGEGT. Trimming took off 6 bases at V and 5 bases at J, with 17 bases between the two ends. The CDR3 length is 15 residues. The CDR3 here is CASSLGEGVNNEQFF. CDR3 bases: TGTGCCAGCAGCCTGGGGGAGGGGGTTAACAATGAGCAGTTCTTC.

This clonotype appeared many times. The chain couples TRBV6-2 or TRBV6-3 to TRBJ2-7, with D hard to call. There are 13 residues in the CDR3. The germline V gene has CDR1 MNHEY and CDR2 SVGEGT. V lost 2 bases to trimming and J lost 3 bases, with 8 bases between them. CDR3 amino acids: CASSYAENYEQYF. CDR3 in DNA: TGTGCCAGCAGTTACGCGGAGAACTACGAGCAGTACTTC.

The chain has TRBV5-4 and TRBJ2-2; the D is unclear. This CDR3 has 16 residues. Trimming cost V 0 bases and J 6 bases, with 15 bases left between them. Per the germline V gene, CDR1 is SGHNT and CDR2 is YYREEE (reference sequence). The CDR3, as DNA: TGTGCCAGCAGCTTGGAGCCTTTCCAAAAGGCCGGGGAGCTGTTTTTT. Its translation: CASSLEPFQKAGELFF. The whole variable domain, filled in from reference TRBV5-4 and TRBJ2-2, reads ETGVTQSPTHLIKTRGQQVTLRCSSQSGHNTVSWYQQALGQGPQFIFQYYREEENGRGNFPPRFSGLQFPNYSSELNVNALELDDSALYLCASSLEPFQKAGELFFGEGSRLTVL.

This clonotype was observed a handful of times. The genes are TRBV27 and TRBJ2-2, with D possibly TRBD2 on 6 matching bases. The CDR3 consists of 13 residues. The germline V gene encodes CDR1 MNHEY and CDR2 SMNVEV (reference sequence). V lost 5 bases to trimming and J lost 4 bases, with 8 bases between them. The CDR3 loop is CASSKGLTGELFF. The CDR3 DNA sequence: TGTGCCAGCAGTAAGGGACTCACCGGGGAGCTGTTTTTT.